This T cell receptor beta chain is drawn from a study of regulatory T cells in long-lasting Graves disease. Germline V lookup: CDR1 SGHRS, CDR2 YFSETQ. The germline V and J ends were trimmed by 4 bases and 6 bases, with 10 bases remaining between them. CDR3 length: 12 residues. The sample holds a few counts of this clonotype. Time point reported: persistent/refractory GD, antithyroid drugs over 5 years with positive TRAb. Construction of the TCR library relied on RNA isolated from PBMCs. The authors built TCR beta libraries using iRepertoire HTBI primers and Arm-PCR of CDR3 regions. MiXCR, applied by TCRdb to the multiplex PCR reads, yields one record per CDR3 protein. The sample records about 400,000 distinct CDR3 sequences, 20% to 25% being singletons.

This sequence joins TRBV5-1 and TRBJ1-2; D is unclear. This sequence was found in a female donor with Graves disease. The specimen was peripheral blood mononuclear cells (PBMCs), collected when the disease was refractory, from a patient treated with antithyroid drugs. In nucleotides, the CDR3 is TGCGCCAGCAGCGTATACGGGGATGGCTACACCTTC. Protein: CASSVYGDGYTF.